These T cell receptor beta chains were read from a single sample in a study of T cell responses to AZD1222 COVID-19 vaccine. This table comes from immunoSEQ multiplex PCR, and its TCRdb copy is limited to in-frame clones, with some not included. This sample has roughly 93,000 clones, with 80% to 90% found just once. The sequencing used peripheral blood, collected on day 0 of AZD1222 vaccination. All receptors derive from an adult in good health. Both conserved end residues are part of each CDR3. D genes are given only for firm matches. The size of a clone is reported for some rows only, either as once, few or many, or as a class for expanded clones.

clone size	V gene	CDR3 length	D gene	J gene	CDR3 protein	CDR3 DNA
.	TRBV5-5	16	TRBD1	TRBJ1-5	CASSPGRTGPGSPQHF	TGTGCCAGCAGCCCCGGCAGGACAGGACCGGGGTCGCCCCAGCATTTT
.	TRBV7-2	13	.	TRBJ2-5	CASSFNERETQYF	TGTGCCAGCAGCTTCAATGAGCGGGAGACCCAGTACTTC
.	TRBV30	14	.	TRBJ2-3	CAWSVWQNTDTQYF	TGTGCCTGGAGTGTATGGCAGAACACAGATACGCAGTATTTT
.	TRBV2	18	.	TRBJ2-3	CASNLNNRAPLRTDTQYF	TGTGCCAGCAACTTAAATAACAGGGCCCCCTTACGCACAGATACGCAGTATTTT
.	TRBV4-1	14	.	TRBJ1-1	CASSSHQGKTEAFF	TGCGCCAGCAGCAGCCACCAGGGGAAAACTGAAGCTTTCTTT
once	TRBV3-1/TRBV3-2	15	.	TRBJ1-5	CASSPFHQASQPQHF	TGTGCCAGCAGCCCCTTTCATCAGGCTAGTCAGCCCCAGCATTTT
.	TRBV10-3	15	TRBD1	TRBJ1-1	CALRQGAGRNTEAFF	TGTGCCTTACGACAGGGGGCGGGAAGGAACACTGAAGCTTTCTTT
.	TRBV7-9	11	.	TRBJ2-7	CASSFSYEQYF	TGTGCCAGCAGCTTCAGCTACGAGCAGTACTTC
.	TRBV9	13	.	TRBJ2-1	CASSVDVGPEQFF	TGTGCCAGCAGCGTAGATGTGGGGCCTGAGCAGTTCTTC
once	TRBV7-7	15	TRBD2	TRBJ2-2	CASSLDRTSSGELFF	TGTGCTAGCAGCTTAGATCGGACTAGCTCCGGGGAGCTGTTTTTT
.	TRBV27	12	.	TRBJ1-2	CASSPGPYGYTF	TGTGCCAGCAGTCCAGGGCCCTATGGCTACACCTTC